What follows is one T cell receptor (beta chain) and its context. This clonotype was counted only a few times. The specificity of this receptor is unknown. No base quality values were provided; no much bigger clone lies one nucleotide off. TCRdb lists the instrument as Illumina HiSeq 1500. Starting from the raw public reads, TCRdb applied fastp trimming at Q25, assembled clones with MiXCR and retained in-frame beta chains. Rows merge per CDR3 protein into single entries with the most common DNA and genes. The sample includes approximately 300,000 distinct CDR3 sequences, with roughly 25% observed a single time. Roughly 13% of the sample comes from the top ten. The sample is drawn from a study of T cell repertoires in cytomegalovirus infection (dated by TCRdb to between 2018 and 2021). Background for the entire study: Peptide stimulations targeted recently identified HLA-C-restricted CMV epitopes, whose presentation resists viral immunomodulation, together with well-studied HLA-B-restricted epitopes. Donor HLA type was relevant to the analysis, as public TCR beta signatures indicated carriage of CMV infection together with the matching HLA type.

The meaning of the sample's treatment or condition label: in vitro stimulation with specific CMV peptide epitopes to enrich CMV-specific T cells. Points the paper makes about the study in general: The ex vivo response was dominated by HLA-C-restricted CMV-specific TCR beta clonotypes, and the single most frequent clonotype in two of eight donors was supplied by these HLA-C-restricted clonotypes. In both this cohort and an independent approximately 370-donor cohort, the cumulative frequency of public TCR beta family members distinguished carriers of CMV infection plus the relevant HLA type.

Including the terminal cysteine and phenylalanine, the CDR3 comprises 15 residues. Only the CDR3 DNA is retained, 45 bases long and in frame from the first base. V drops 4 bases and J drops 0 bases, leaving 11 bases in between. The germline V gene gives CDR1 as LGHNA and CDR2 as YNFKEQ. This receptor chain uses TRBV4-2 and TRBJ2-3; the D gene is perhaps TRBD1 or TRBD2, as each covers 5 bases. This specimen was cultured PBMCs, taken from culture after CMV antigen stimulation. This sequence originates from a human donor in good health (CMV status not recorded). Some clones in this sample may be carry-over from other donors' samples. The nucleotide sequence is TGTGCCAGCAGCCTACTAGGGGAAAGCACAGATACGCAGTATTTT. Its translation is CASSLLGESTDTQYF.